One T cell receptor (beta chain) is described in this entry. This sample stems from a study of shared clonotypes between healthy human individuals. In the original processing: Filtering differed since immunoSEQ provided only junctions, with no quality scores. Assay used: immunoSEQ multiplex PCR; TCRdb lists only in-frame clones, some missing. The DNA was the basis for D and trimming; V, J and clone size are from that table. This sample carries just over 2,000,000 clones, roughly 95% of them seen once, and the ten largest clones take 0.13%. Trimming at V came to 3 bases and at J to 5 bases, leaving 6 bases not matched to a gene. CDR3 length: 14 residues. CDR1 is SGHRS and CDR2 is YFSETQ in the germline V gene.

This clonotype was obtained from a man in his late teens or twenties in good health. Source material: naive CD4+ T cells sorted from blood. This sample's subset: CD45RA+ positively selected. V and J are TRBV5-1 and TRBJ2-5; 8 nucleotides agree with TRBD1. The CDR3 coding sequence is TGCGCCAGCAGCTGGGGGACAGGAGAGGAGACCCAGTACTTC. Translation gives CASSWGTGEETQYF.